A single sample gave rise to the 4 T cell receptor beta chains below, sequenced in a study of cytomegalovirus exposure and HLA in healthy donors. The PCR contained 60 Vbeta and 13 Jbeta primers. The table came from immunoSEQ multiplex PCR; TCRdb's copy has only in-frame clones and leaves some out. The sample holds some 90,000 clones; 78% are singletons and the top ten take around 3.2%. Material: PBMCs. The receptor source for this set is a woman in her 40s in good health and CMV-seronegative.

V usage is TRBV5-4 and J usage is TRBJ2-7; TRBD1 might be the D (6 bases). V lost 0 bases to trimming and J lost 8 bases, with 15 bases between them. The CDR3 is 14 residues long. CDR1 is SGHNT, CDR2 YYREEE, per germline (reference sequence). In nucleotides, the CDR3 is TGTGCCAGCAGCTTGGGGGGACAACCATGTAAGCAGTACTTC. Amino acid sequence: CASSLGGQPCKQYF.

The genes are TRBV4-3 and TRBJ2-5, with 12 bases lining up with TRBD2. TRBJ2-7 explains the end of the DNA better; the J call may be wrong. The CDR3 length is 18 residues. Per the germline V gene, CDR1 is LGHNA and CDR2 is YSLEER. The CDR3 DNA follows: TGCGCCAGCAGCCAAGCCTCTTCTCTAGCGGGAGGGCCTTACGAGCAGTACTTC. Translated: CASSQASSLAGGPYEQYF.

The CDR3 is CASSNTGTSAEQFF. DNA of the CDR3: TGTGCCAGCAGTAACACCGGGACTAGCGCTGAGCAGTTCTTC. The chain joins TRBV6-4 to TRBJ2-1; TRBD2 matches 10 bases. CDR1 and CDR2 (germline): MRHNA, SNTAGT. J was trimmed by 9 bases and V by 5 bases; bases with no gene match: 7. The CDR3 contains 14 residues.

This rearrangement joins TRBV9 to TRBJ2-3, with TRBD2 identical over 8 bases. The junction had 9 bases not matched to a gene; V was cut back by 0 bases and J by 0 bases. CDR3 length: 18 amino acids. Germline V lookup: CDR1 SGDLS, CDR2 YYNGEE. The CDR3 sequence is CASSVDPFLAGSTDTQYF. As DNA, the CDR3 is TGTGCCAGCAGCGTAGATCCCTTCCTAGCGGGCAGCACAGATACGCAGTATTTT.